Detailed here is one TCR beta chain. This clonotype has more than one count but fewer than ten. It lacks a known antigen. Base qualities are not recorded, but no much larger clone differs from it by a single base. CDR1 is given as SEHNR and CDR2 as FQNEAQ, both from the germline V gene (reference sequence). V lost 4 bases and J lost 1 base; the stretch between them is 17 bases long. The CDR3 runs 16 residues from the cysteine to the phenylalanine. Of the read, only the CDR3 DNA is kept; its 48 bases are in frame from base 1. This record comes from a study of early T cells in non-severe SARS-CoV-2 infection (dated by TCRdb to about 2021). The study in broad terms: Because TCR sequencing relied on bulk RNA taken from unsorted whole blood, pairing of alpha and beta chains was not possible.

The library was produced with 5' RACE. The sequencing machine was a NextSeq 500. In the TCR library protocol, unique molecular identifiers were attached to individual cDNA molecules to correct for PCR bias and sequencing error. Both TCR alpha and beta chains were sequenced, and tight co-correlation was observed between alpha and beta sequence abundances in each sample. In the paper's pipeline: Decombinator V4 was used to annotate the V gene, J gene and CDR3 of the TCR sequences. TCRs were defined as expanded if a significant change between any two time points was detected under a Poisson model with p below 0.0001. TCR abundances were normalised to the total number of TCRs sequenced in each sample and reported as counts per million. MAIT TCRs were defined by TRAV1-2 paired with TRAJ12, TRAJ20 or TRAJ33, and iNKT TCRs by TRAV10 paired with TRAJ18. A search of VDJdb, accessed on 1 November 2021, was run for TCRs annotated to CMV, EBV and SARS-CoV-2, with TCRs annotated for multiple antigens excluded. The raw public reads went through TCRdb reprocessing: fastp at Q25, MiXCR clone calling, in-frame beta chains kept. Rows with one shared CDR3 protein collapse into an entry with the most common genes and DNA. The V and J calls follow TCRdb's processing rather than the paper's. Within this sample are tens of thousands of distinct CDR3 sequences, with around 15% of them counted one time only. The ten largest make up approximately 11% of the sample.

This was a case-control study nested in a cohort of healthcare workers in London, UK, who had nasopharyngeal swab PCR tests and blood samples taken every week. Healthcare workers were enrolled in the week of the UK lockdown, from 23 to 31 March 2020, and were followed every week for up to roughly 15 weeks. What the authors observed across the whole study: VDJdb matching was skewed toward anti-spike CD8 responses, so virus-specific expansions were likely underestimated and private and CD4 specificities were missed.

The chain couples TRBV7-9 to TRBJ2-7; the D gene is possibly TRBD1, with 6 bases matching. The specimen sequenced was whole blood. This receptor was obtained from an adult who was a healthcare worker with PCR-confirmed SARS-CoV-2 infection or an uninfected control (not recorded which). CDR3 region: CASSSSSSGTSYEQYF. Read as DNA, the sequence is TGTGCCAGCAGCTCCTCATCCTCCGGGACATCCTACGAGCAGTACTTC. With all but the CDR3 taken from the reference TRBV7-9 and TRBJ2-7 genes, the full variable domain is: DTGVSQNPRHKITKRGQNVTFRCDPISEHNRLYWYRQTLGQGPEFLTYFQNEAQLEKSRLLSDRFSAERPKGSFSTLEIQRTEQGDSAMYLCASSSSSSGTSYEQYFGPGTRLTVT.